This record concerns one TCR beta chain sequence. Its antigen remains unknown. This record belongs to a study of shared clonotypes between healthy human individuals. For the study at large: Plates per donor: three CD4 naive, three CD4 memory, two CD8 naive, one CD8 memory. Study-wide results and caveats: Larger richness was generally estimated for naive than memory subsets. Non-shared clonotypes were found to have lower generation probabilities than the clonotypes that were shared by all four of the sorted-subset donors.

Only in-frame clones appear in the TCRdb table, and some are missing; sequencing was by immunoSEQ multiplex PCR. Of a few million clones detected, 92% appear once; the ten largest clones hold roughly 0.34%. The CDR3 loop spans 16 amino acids. The V gene end was trimmed by 0 bases and the J gene end by 2 bases; junction bases not matched to a gene: 5. The germline V gene encodes CDR1 MGHRA and CDR2 YSYEKL. This receptor was taken from a man between 18 and 35 years old in good health. Some clones in this sample may be carry-over from other donors' samples. The material sequenced was naive CD4+ T cells from PBMCs. Sample subset: CD45RA+ positively selected. The chain combines TRBV4-1 with TRBJ2-5; 8 bases match TRBD2. The CDR3 sequence: CASSQDSGSFQETQYF. The CDR3 region has the DNA TGCGCCAGCAGCCAAGACAGCGGGAGTTTTCAAGAGACCCAGTACTTC.